This T cell receptor beta chain was obtained from a study of cytomegalovirus exposure and HLA in healthy donors. Findings and caveats of the study: The investigators catalogued about 170 TCR beta chains as cytomegalovirus-associated. Most TCR sequences showed up rarely, but some public TCRs showed up in many donors.

Remarks on this clone: What it binds is not known.

Germline assignment: CDR1 SGHDT and CDR2 YYEEEE. V gave up 6 bases and J gave up 4 bases; unmatched junction bases: 13. CDR3 length equals 15 residues. Generated by immunoSEQ multiplex PCR, the TCRdb table keeps only in-frame clones and is missing some. The repertoire has about 160,000 clones, around nine tenths of them found once; the top ten carry more than 3.5%. The chain is built from TRBV5-6 and TRBJ2-7, with 7 bases that match TRBD2. This receptor was taken from a young man in good health and CMV-seropositive. The specimen sequenced was PBMCs. The CDR3 DNA reads TGTGCCAGCACGGTTTGGGGGGGGACCTATTACGAGCAGTACTTC. Translating gives CASTVWGGTYYEQYF. Looking up the rest from reference TRBV5-6 and TRBJ2-7 gives the full variable domain: DAGVTQSPTHLIKTRGQQVTLRCSPKSGHDTVSWYQQALGQGPQFIFQYYEEEERQRGNFPDRFSGHQFPNYSSELNVNALLLGDSALYLCASTVWGGTYYEQYFGPGTRLTVT.